One sample yielded the 2 T cell receptor beta chains listed below, sequenced in a study of blood T cell repertoires in COVID-19. Only in-frame clones appear in the TCRdb table, and some are missing; sequencing was by immunoSEQ multiplex PCR. The table lists 120,000 to 150,000 clones, roughly 87% of them singletons. Source material: PBMCs or T cells enriched from blood (not recorded which). The receptors come from a woman in her thirties or forties who had been exposed to COVID-19.

The chain is built from TRBV10-2 and TRBJ2-7, with 8 positions matching TRBD1. V dropped 8 bases and J dropped 4; count of bases not matched to a gene: 7. Germline values: CDR1 WSHSY, CDR2 SAAADI. The CDR3 runs 13 residues. CDR3 nucleotide sequence: TGCGCCAGCTTACGCCGGGACAGGTACGAGCAGTACTTC. Protein product: CASLRRDRYEQYF.

This chain links TRBV14 with TRBJ1-1; TRBD1 agrees at 8 bases. V shed 4 bases and J 0 bases; nucleotides not matched to a gene: 4. Per the germline V gene, CDR1 is SGHDN and CDR2 is FVKESK. The CDR3 sequence is 15 residues long. The chain's CDR3 is CASSRGQGMNTEAFF. The CDR3 DNA reads as TGTGCCAGCAGCCGCGGACAGGGAATGAACACTGAAGCTTTCTTT.